Presented here are 8 T cell receptor beta chains from one specimen sequenced in a study of blood T cell repertoires in COVID-19. The method was immunoSEQ multiplex PCR; TCRdb's version includes in-frame clones alone and lacks a portion of them. Of 250,000 to 300,000 clones detected, approximately 86% appear once; the ten largest clones hold 2.2%. Sequencing was performed on peripheral blood. Receptors originate from a woman between 50 and 59 years old who had recovered from COVID-19.

The chain employs TRBV7-8 and TRBJ2-7, with 8 positions matching TRBD1. Unmatched junction bases numbered 10, after V lost 5 bases and J lost 7 bases. Looked up from germline, CDR1 is SGHVS and CDR2 is FQNEAQ. The CDR3 runs to 14 residues. The CDR3 DNA reads as TGTGCCAGCAGCCTGGACAGGGCTAAAGGGGAGCAGTACTTC. This translates into CASSLDRAKGEQYF.

V usage is TRBV7-2 and J usage is TRBJ2-3, with 9 nucleotides matching TRBD2. V trimming: 5 bases; J trimming: 9 bases; junction bases outside the gene matches: 12. This CDR3 comprises 15 residues. Germline V gene lookup returns CDR1 SGHTA and CDR2 FQGNSA. The CDR3 DNA follows: TGTGCCAGCAGCAAAAACACGGGCGGGAGGGACACGCAGTATTTT. It translates to CASSKNTGGRDTQYF.

The CDR3 DNA reads as TGTGCCAGCAGTCATCCCCCAGAGACCCAGTACTTC. This encodes CASSHPPETQYF. The chain couples TRBV25-1 to TRBJ2-5; D uncertain. This CDR3 region has 12 residues. Trimming cost V 5 bases and J 4 bases, with 8 bases left between them. Germline CDR1 MGHDK, CDR2 SYGVNS.

This sequence joins TRBV18 and TRBJ1-2; D is uncertain. The CDR3 extends over 16 amino acids. CDR1 KGHSH and CDR2 LQKENI come from the germline V gene. V gave up 0 bases and J gave up 6 bases, with 17 bases separating them. CDR3 DNA: TGTGCCAGCTCACCACCGCCCGACTCCCGCGGGAATGGCTACACCTTC. Protein: CASSPPPDSRGNGYTF.

The V call is TRBV19, the J call TRBJ1-5; D perhaps matches TRBD1 (5 bases). The CDR3 spans 15 residues. V lost 7 bases and J lost 5, with 18 bases in between. Per the germline V gene, CDR1 is LNHDA and CDR2 is SQIVND (reference sequence). In DNA form, the CDR3 reads TGTGCCAGTAAGCAACCAACTAACAGGTATCAGCCCCAGCATTTT. Translation: CASKQPTNRYQPQHF.

The chain couples TRBV29-1 to TRBJ1-2; D ambiguous. V lost 3 bases to trimming and J lost 5 bases, with 13 bases between them. The CDR3 runs 13 residues. CDR1 is SQVTM and CDR2 is ANQGSEA in the germline V gene. The DNA of the CDR3 is TGCAGCGTTGAGGCCAGGTCGGAATATGGCTACACCTTC. Its translation is CSVEARSEYGYTF.

This clone has only a few counts. This chain joins TRBV23-1 and TRBJ2-6; 9 bases line up with TRBD1. TRBV23-1 has ORF status, its function being uncertain. V trimming: 3 bases; J trimming: 3 bases; junction bases outside the gene matches: 6. The CDR3 length is 17 residues. CDR3 loop: CASSHSGQGYGANVLTF. CDR3 nucleotides: TGCGCCAGCAGTCACTCGGGACAGGGCTATGGGGCCAACGTCCTGACTTTC.

The chain couples TRBV4-1 to TRBJ2-5, with 10 bases lining up with TRBD2. The J segment lost 3 bases and the V segment lost 4 bases, leaving 8 bases of the junction unmatched. The CDR3 is made up of 16 amino acids. The V gene's germline CDR1 is MGHRA and CDR2 YSYEKL. This chain's CDR3 is CASSPSSGGLEETQYF. CDR3 nucleotides: TGCGCCAGCAGCCCCAGTAGCGGGGGGCTTGAAGAGACCCAGTACTTC.